Below, 28 T cell receptor beta chains from the same sample are listed, as sequenced in a study of T-cell memory formation after mild COVID-19. TCRdb re-derived calls from the 5' RACE reads in MiXCR, one entry per CDR3 protein. The sample gives roughly 610,000 distinct CDR3 sequences, approximately 15% of which show up once; about 8.1% is in the top ten. Sequencing was done on a sample of PBMCs or a T cell subset sorted from them (not recorded which). The receptor source for this set is an adult woman who had mild COVID-19 (a few samples of this study predate the infection). Cell type and time point are not known.

This clonotype was seen more than once but under ten times. The chain employs TRBV7-9 and TRBJ1-2; possibly TRBD1 for D (5 bases). The CDR3 is 11 amino acids. CDR1 and CDR2 from the germline V gene are SEHNR and FQNEAQ (reference sequence). V shed 8 bases and J shed 8 bases, with 12 bases lying between them. This CDR3 reads CASGQGSGYTF. The CDR3 DNA reads as TGTGCCAGCGGCCAGGGTAGCGGCTACACCTTC.

The chain joins TRBV28 to TRBJ2-5, with 10 bases that match TRBD1. Per the germline V gene, CDR1 is MDHEN and CDR2 is SYDVKM. The CDR3 contains 15 residues. V lost 6 bases to trimming and J lost 5 bases; unmatched junction nucleotides: 9. The CDR3: CASRPDRGLWETQYF. The CDR3 DNA reads as TGTGCCAGCAGACCCGACAGGGGGCTTTGGGAGACCCAGTACTTC.

This chain connects TRBV20-1 to TRBJ2-5, with D uncertain. Germline V gene sequence: CDR1 DFQATT, CDR2 SNEGSKA (reference sequence). The length of the CDR3 is 11 residues. V lost 3 bases and J 3 bases, leaving 5 bases between the germline ends. CDR3 residues: CSASREETQYF. The CDR3 nucleotides read TGCAGTGCTAGTAGGGAAGAGACCCAGTACTTC.

In its sample, this clonotype was seen once. The CDR3 is CSARDQGVGSYGYTF. The CDR3 DNA reads TGCAGTGCTAGAGATCAGGGGGTGGGCTCCTATGGCTACACCTTC. V gene TRBV20-1 combines with J gene TRBJ1-2; 7 nucleotides match TRBD1. CDR1 is DFQATT and CDR2 is SNEGSKA in the germline V gene (reference sequence). The V and J ends lost 0 bases and 4 bases, in that order; junction bases with no gene match: 8. The length of the CDR3 is 15 residues.

V usage is TRBV4-2 and J usage is TRBJ2-1, with a tentative D call TRBD2 (6 bases). CDR3 length: 17 residues. The germline CDR1 and CDR2 sequences are LGHNA and YNFKEQ. V was clipped by 0 bases and J by 0 bases, with 12 bases between them. Here the CDR3 reads CASSQDVAGSSYNEQFF. The CDR3 nucleotides read TGTGCCAGCAGCCAAGATGTGGCGGGGAGCTCCTACAATGAGCAGTTCTTC.

The V call is TRBV30, the J call TRBJ1-2, with D perhaps matching TRBD1 (6 bases). Germline CDR1 and CDR2: GTSNPN and SVGIG (reference sequence). Trimming removed 7 bases from V and 0 bases from J, with 24 bases in between. The CDR3 runs 17 residues. CDR3 in DNA: TGTGCCTCTCGGGGGGCGGCTACACCTTGGGCTAACTATGGCTACACCTTC. As protein: CASRGAATPWANYGYTF.

V is TRBV4-2 and J is TRBJ1-1; 8 positions match TRBD1. V was clipped by 2 bases and J by 5 bases; unmatched bases: 7. Germline CDR1 and CDR2: LGHNA and YNFKEQ. The CDR3 runs to 15 residues. Here the CDR3 reads CASSQSGQGPTEAFF. The CDR3, as DNA: TGTGCCAGCAGCCAATCCGGACAGGGACCAACTGAAGCTTTCTTT.

This clonotype came up a few times. V is TRBV7-2 and J is TRBJ2-1; 10 bases fit TRBD2. V lost 1 base to trimming and J lost 4 bases; unmatched junction nucleotides: 7. The CDR3 has 17 amino acids. Germline V lookup: CDR1 SGHTA, CDR2 FQGNSA. The CDR3 loop reads CASSLVGSGGLYNEQFF. CDR3 in DNA: TGTGCCAGCAGCTTAGTAGGTAGCGGGGGGCTTTACAATGAGCAGTTCTTC. Full variable domain (rest looked up from reference TRBV7-2 and TRBJ2-1): GAGVSQSPSNKVTEKGKDVELRCDPISGHTALYWYRQSLGQGLEFLIYFQGNSAPDKSGLPSDRFSAERTGGSVSTLTIQRTQQEDSAVYLCASSLVGSGGLYNEQFFGPGTRLTVL.

This clonotype was detected only a few times. This chain joins TRBV12-3 or TRBV12-4 and TRBJ2-7; either TRBD1 or TRBD2 may supply D (6 bases each). Between the trimmed V and J ends, which lost 4 bases and 3 bases, there was a span of 13 bases. The CDR3 covers 14 residues. CDR3 in amino acids: CASSWGAAFYEQYF. DNA of the CDR3: TGTGCCAGCAGTTGGGGGGCCGCCTTCTACGAGCAGTACTTC.

The chain carries TRBV10-3 and TRBJ2-3, with 9 bases lining up with TRBD2. Per germline, CDR1 ENHRY and CDR2 SYGVKD. The CDR3 runs to 15 residues. V lost 2 bases and J lost 3; bases outside the gene matches: 3. CDR3 protein: CAISEGLARTDTQYF. The CDR3 DNA reads TGTGCCATCAGTGAGGGACTAGCGAGGACAGATACGCAGTATTTT.

This chain connects TRBV7-8 to TRBJ2-1; maybe TRBD2 (5 bases). Trimming stripped 5 bases from V and 0 bases from J, with 14 bases between. CDR1 and CDR2 (germline): SGHVS, FQNEAQ. This CDR3 contains 16 residues. The CDR3 sequence is CASSPPVGSSYNEQFF. The CDR3 DNA follows: TGTGCCAGCAGCCCCCCGGTGGGGAGCTCCTACAATGAGCAGTTCTTC.

The V call is TRBV7-8, the J call TRBJ2-1; D not resolved. V gave up 5 bases and J gave up 9 bases, with 14 bases separating them. CDR3 length: 13 amino acids. CDR1 is SGHVS, CDR2 FQNEAQ, per germline. CDR3: CASSSAGWVEQFF. CDR3 in DNA: TGTGCCAGCAGCAGCGCTGGATGGGTTGAGCAGTTCTTC.

At least ten counts were recorded for this clonotype. The V gene is TRBV7-9, the J gene TRBJ1-1; D is ambiguous. V lost 4 bases, J lost 10 bases, and 25 bases lay in between. The CDR3 is 16 amino acids. Per germline, CDR1 SEHNR and CDR2 FQNEAQ (reference sequence). The CDR3 bases are TGTGCCAGCAGCTATCAACCGGGCGAAACGACGGAGGGAGCTTTCTTT. Encoded protein: CASSYQPGETTEGAFF.

This clonotype has a handful of counts. This chain uses TRBV9 with TRBJ2-7; 11 bases align to TRBD1. The CDR3 has 14 amino acids. The germline gives CDR1 SGDLS, CDR2 YYNGEE. J lost 3 bases, V lost 3 bases, and 2 bases had no gene match. For the CDR3, the DNA is TGTGCCAGCAGCGCGGGACAGGGGGTCTACGAGCAGTACTTC. Translation: CASSAGQGVYEQYF.

This clonotype appeared a few times. The chain combines TRBV29-1 with TRBJ2-7, with TRBD2 identical over 9 bases. Looked up from germline, CDR1 is SQVTM and CDR2 is ANQGSEA. Losses at the gene ends were 5 bases for V and 0 bases for J; bases not matched to a gene: 14. The CDR3 covers 17 residues. The CDR3 DNA reads TGCAGCGTTTCCTCCGCGGGGGGGAGCAAGGCCTCCTACGAGCAGTACTTC. This encodes CSVSSAGGSKASYEQYF.

This clonotype was seen a few times. This rearrangement joins TRBV15 to TRBJ2-5, with a weak D call TRBD1 (6 bases). Germline loops: CDR1 LNHNV, CDR2 YYDKDF (reference sequence). Trimming pared 2 bases from V and 0 bases from J, leaving 7 bases between. This CDR3 has 14 residues. CDR3 sequence: CATSRRTDQETQYF. CDR3 coding DNA: TGTGCCACCAGCAGACGGACAGACCAAGAGACCCAGTACTTC.

This clonotype has only a few counts. J is TRBJ2-1 and V is TRBV20-1, with TRBD2 matching 12 bases. Looked up from germline, CDR1 is DFQATT and CDR2 is SNEGSKA (reference sequence). This CDR3 has 15 residues. The V and J ends lost 1 base and 2 bases, in that order; junction bases with no gene match: 0. CDR3 residues: CSARGLAGAYNEQFF. The CDR3 DNA reads as TGCAGTGCTAGAGGACTAGCGGGAGCCTACAATGAGCAGTTCTTC.

This clonotype turned up a few times. The chain couples TRBV3-1 to TRBJ2-3; perhaps TRBD2 as D (6 bases). CDR1 is LGHDT, CDR2 YNNKEL, per germline (reference sequence). Deletions cut 2 bases from V and 4 bases from J, with 13 bases between. The length of the CDR3 is 15 residues. The CDR3 spells CASSQLRGTPDTQYF. The CDR3 bases are TGTGCCAGCAGCCAACTTCGGGGGACGCCAGATACGCAGTATTTT.

The CDR3 DNA is TGTGCCACCAGTGATTTGACGACAGGGGAAACCGGGGAGCTGTTTTTT. Translation: CATSDLTTGETGELFF. This chain connects TRBV24-1 to TRBJ2-2; 8 positions match TRBD1. The length of the CDR3 is 16 residues. The J segment lost 5 bases and the V segment lost 0 bases, leaving 4 bases of the junction unmatched. Germline V gives CDR1 KGHDR, CDR2 SFDVKD.

A few counts support this clonotype. The rearrangement uses TRBV6-5 and TRBJ1-4; unclear D gene. V lost 1 base and J 0 bases, leaving 15 bases between the germline ends. Germline CDR1 and CDR2: MNHEY and SVGAGI. The CDR3 has 18 residues. Written as DNA, the CDR3 is TGTGCCAGCAGTTACTGGGCAGCTGGCAGTACAACTAATGAAAAACTGTTTTTT. It codes for CASSYWAAGSTTNEKLFF.

The chain combines TRBV15 with TRBJ2-3; D might be TRBD2 (7 bases). Trimming removed 3 bases at V and 2 bases at J, with 21 bases between. Germline V gives CDR1 LNHNV, CDR2 YYDKDF (reference sequence). The CDR3 covers 18 residues. DNA for the CDR3: TGTGCCACCAGCAGGATGCCCGGACTAGGGGGGGACACAGATACGCAGTATTTT. Translating gives CATSRMPGLGGDTDTQYF. The full variable domain, its missing parts supplied by reference TRBV15 and TRBJ2-3, is DAMVIQNPRYQVTQFGKPVTLSCSQTLNHNVMYWYQQKSSQAPKLLFHYYDKDFNNEADTPDNFQSRRPNTSFCFLDIRSPGLGDTAMYLCATSRMPGLGGDTDTQYFGPGTRLTVL.

Here the CDR3 reads CASSLNRISSYEQYF. In DNA, the CDR3 is TGTGCCAGCAGCTTGAACAGGATCTCTTCCTACGAGCAGTACTTC. The genes are TRBV7-8 and TRBJ2-7, with D possibly being TRBD1 (5 bases). The length of the CDR3 is 15 residues. Germline V gene lookup returns CDR1 SGHVS and CDR2 FQNEAQ. V was clipped by 3 bases and J by 1 base, with 13 bases between them.

This chain joins TRBV5-1 and TRBJ1-1; D uncertain. From germline, CDR1 is SGHRS and CDR2 YFSETQ. V was trimmed by 1 base and J by 0 bases, leaving 13 bases between them. The length of the CDR3 is 16 residues. The CDR3 spells CASSLKEYSLNTEAFF. CDR3 bases: TGCGCCAGCAGCTTGAAGGAATACAGTTTGAACACTGAAGCTTTCTTT.

The CDR3 DNA reads TGCAGTGCTGGGTGGTCGGAGACCCAGTACTTC. Encoded protein: CSAGWSETQYF. The chain joins TRBV20-1 to TRBJ2-5; D is uncertain. Germline lookup yields CDR1 DFQATT and CDR2 SNEGSKA (reference sequence). The ends were cut back, 5 bases at V and 5 bases at J, with 9 bases in the middle. The CDR3 consists of 11 residues.

A few counts support this clonotype. This chain links TRBV12-3 or TRBV12-4 with TRBJ1-2; D may be TRBD1 (5 bases). The CDR3 loop spans 18 amino acids. V gave up 6 bases and J gave up 9 bases, with 32 bases separating them. CDR3 DNA sequence: TGTGCCAGCAGACCCCCGGAAGGAAGCCCAGGGAGCTGGACCAGCTACACCTTC. Translated, it gives CASRPPEGSPGSWTSYTF.

CDR3 DNA: TGTGCCAGCGGCAGCCCAGGTGGCTACAATGAGCAGTTCTTC. Encoded protein: CASGSPGGYNEQFF. The rearrangement uses TRBV9 and TRBJ2-1; D call uncertain. Trimming took off 7 bases at V and 3 bases at J, with 14 bases between the two ends. Germline CDR1 SGDLS, CDR2 YYNGEE. This CDR3 spans 14 amino acids.

This clonotype was counted at least ten times. The V call is TRBV19, the J call TRBJ1-1; 9 bases map to TRBD1. Germline V CDR1 and CDR2: LNHDA, SQIVND (reference sequence). This CDR3 has 14 amino acids. The V and J ends lost 5 bases and 5 bases, in that order; junction bases with no gene match: 6. DNA for the CDR3: TGTGCCAGTAGTCGTACAGGGGGCGGTACTGAAGCTTTCTTT. It codes for CASSRTGGGTEAFF. Variable domain in full (rest from reference TRBV19 and TRBJ1-1): DGGITQSPKYLFRKEGQNVTLSCEQNLNHDAMYWYRQDPGQGLRLIYYSQIVNDFQKGDIAEGYSVSREKKESFPLTVTSAQKNPTAFYLCASSRTGGGTEAFFGQGTRLTVV.

The J gene is TRBJ2-2, the V gene TRBV7-2; TRBD1 aligns across 10 bases. J gave up 8 bases and V 0 bases, and 3 bases lay outside the gene matches. Germline V lookup: CDR1 SGHTA, CDR2 FQGNSA. The CDR3 sequence is 15 residues long. The CDR3 here is CASSLAWTGGGELFF. The CDR3 bases are TGTGCCAGCAGCTTAGCCTGGACAGGGGGTGGGGAGCTGTTTTTT.